This TCR beta chain stems from a study of cytomegalovirus exposure and HLA in healthy donors. Turning to this clone: Its antigen is unknown.

The CDR3 loop spans 14 amino acids. Germline V gene sequence: CDR1 SGHAT, CDR2 FQDESV (reference sequence). V was pared by 5 bases and J by 7 bases, with 7 bases of the junction left unmatched. Study-wide findings and caveats: V segments that were indistinguishable, TRBV6-2 and TRBV6-3 among them, were omitted from analysis.

The PCR contained 60 Vbeta and 13 Jbeta primers. TCRdb keeps only in-frame clones here, not all; method: immunoSEQ multiplex PCR. The table has under 200,000 clones, roughly 79% seen once. This receptor was obtained from a male donor in good health and CMV-seropositive. The gene calls are TRBV11-1 and TRBJ2-3; 9 nucleotides match TRBD1. Input material: PBMCs. The CDR3 sequence: CASSPGQGKYTQYF. CDR3 nucleotide sequence: TGTGCCAGCAGCCCTGGACAGGGGAAGTATACGCAGTATTTT.